This record concerns one TCR beta chain sequence. Antigen specificity is unknown. The data derive from a study of T cells in Graves' hyperthyroidism and ophthalmopathy. On the study more broadly: Blood was drawn when the patient was first diagnosed and still untreated. Regarding the study as a whole: Within blood appeared most thyroid clonotypes that had expanded above 0.001.

Germline loops: CDR1 KGHSH, CDR2 LQKENI. There are 14 residues in the CDR3. Trimming shortened V by 3 bases and J by 3 bases, and 12 bases separated the two germline ends. PBMCs stemmed from over 7.5 ml fresh peripheral blood. Researchers amplified the TCR beta CDR3 regions from RNA transcripts. A first-round RT-PCR of the TCR CDR3 used the HTBI primer set. TCRdb re-called the multiplex PCR reads with MiXCR, one entry per CDR3 protein. The sample carries some 460,000 distinct CDR3 sequences, around a sixth recorded once. Sequenced: blood. This rearrangement joins TRBV18 to TRBJ2-7, with D tentatively TRBD2 (5 bases). The clonotype originates from a woman younger than 30 with Graves' hyperthyroidism. The CDR3 DNA sequence: TGTGCCAGCTCACCGTTGAGGGTTCGCTACGAGCAGTACTTC. Its translation: CASSPLRVRYEQYF.